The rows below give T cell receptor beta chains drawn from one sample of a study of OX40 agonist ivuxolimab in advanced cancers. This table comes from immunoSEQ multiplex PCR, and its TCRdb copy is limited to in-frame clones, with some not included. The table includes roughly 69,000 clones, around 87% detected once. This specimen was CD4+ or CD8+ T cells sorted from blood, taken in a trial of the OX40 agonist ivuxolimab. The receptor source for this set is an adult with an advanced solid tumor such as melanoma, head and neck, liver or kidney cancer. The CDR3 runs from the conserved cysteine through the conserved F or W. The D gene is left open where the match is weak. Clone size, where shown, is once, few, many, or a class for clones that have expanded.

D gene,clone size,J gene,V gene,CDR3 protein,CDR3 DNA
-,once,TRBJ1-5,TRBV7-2,CASSPQGGQPQHF,TGTGCCAGCAGCCCCCAGGGCGGTCAGCCCCAGCATTTT
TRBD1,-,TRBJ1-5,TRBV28,CASSSTGAQKPQHF,TGTGCCAGCAGTTCGACAGGGGCGCAGAAGCCCCAGCATTTT
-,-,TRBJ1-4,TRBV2,CASRGLNEKLFF,TGTGCCAGCAGGGGCCTCAATGAAAAACTGTTTTTT
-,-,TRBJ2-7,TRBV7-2,CASSPSTTSGEQYF,TGTGCCAGCAGCCCATCGACCACTTCGGGAGAGCAGTACTTC
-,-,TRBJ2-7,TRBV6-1,CAVQGLGEQYF,TGTGCCGTCCAGGGTCTGGGGGAGCAGTACTTC
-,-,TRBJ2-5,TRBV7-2,CASTPIWGETQYF,TGTGCCAGCACCCCCATCTGGGGAGAGACCCAGTACTTC
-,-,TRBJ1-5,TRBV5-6,CASSRTTQGVQPQHF,TGTGCCAGCAGCCGGACCACTCAGGGAGTTCAGCCCCAGCATTTT
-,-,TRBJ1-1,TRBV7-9,CASSLEQNTEAFF,TGTGCCAGCAGCTTGGAACAGAACACTGAAGCTTTCTTT
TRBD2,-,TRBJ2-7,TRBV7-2,CASRQGLAGEQYF,TGTGCCAGCAGACAAGGACTAGCGGGGGAGCAGTACTTC
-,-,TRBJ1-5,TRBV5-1,CASSLGGSNQPQHF,TGCGCCAGCAGCTTGGGCGGAAGCAATCAGCCCCAGCATTTT
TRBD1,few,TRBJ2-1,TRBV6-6,CASSVNRGDEQFF,TGTGCCAGCAGTGTAAACAGGGGGGATGAGCAGTTCTTC
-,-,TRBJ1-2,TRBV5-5,CASSQIGVGARNGYTF,TGTGCCAGCAGCCAGATAGGAGTGGGGGCCAGGAATGGCTACACCTTC
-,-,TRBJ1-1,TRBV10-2,CASSRQVPNTEAFF,TGCGCCAGCAGTCGACAGGTTCCGAACACTGAAGCTTTCTTT
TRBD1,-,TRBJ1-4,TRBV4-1,CASSQGTGRLATNEKLFF,TGCGCCAGCAGCCAAGGGACAGGGAGACTTGCAACTAATGAAAAACTGTTTTTT
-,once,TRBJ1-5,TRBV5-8,CASSLFDNNQPQHF,TGTGCCAGCAGCTTGTTCGACAACAATCAGCCCCAGCATTTT
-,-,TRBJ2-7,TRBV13,CASSYHWGAGDEQYF,TGTGCCAGCAGCTATCACTGGGGGGCGGGCGACGAGCAGTACTTC
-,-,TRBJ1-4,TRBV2,CASQEMRPHEKLFF,TGTGCCAGCCAAGAAATGAGGCCCCACGAAAAACTGTTTTTT
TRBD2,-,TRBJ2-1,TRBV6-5,CASRTSLAYNEQFF,TGTGCCAGCAGGACTAGCTTGGCCTACAATGAGCAGTTCTTC
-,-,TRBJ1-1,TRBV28,CASSHQVGGTEAFF,TGTGCCAGCAGTCACCAAGTAGGAGGCACTGAAGCTTTCTTT